The clone carrying this TCR beta chain appeared many times. Its specificity is unknown. This entry is derived from a study of regulatory T cells in long-lasting Graves disease. Whole-study findings and limits: With 2,500 to 3,500 shared public clonotypes, persistent patients exceeded new patients, who shared about a thousand.

The V end lost 6 bases, the J end lost 4 bases, and 21 bases lay between the germline ends. Germline V gene data show CDR1 as MNHNS and CDR2 as SASEGT. The CDR3 is made up of 16 amino acids. Arm-PCR of CDR3 regions with iRepertoire HTBI primers generated TCR beta libraries. Each CDR3 protein is one row after TCRdb ran MiXCR on the multiplex PCR reads. The sample consists of about 530,000 distinct CDR3 sequences, 15% to 20% of them appearing once. Time point of the sample: newly diagnosed GD, antithyroid drugs for less than 3 months. PBMC RNA was the source of the TCR library. These same records also appear under a second study, on T cells in Graves' hyperthyroidism and ophthalmopathy.

The source was peripheral blood mononuclear cells (PBMCs), collected at new diagnosis, from a patient treated with antithyroid drugs. The chain carries TRBV6-1 and TRBJ1-1; TRBD1 is a possible D gene (6 bases). The TCR sequence derives from a woman aged 35-65 years with Graves disease. Written as DNA, the CDR3 is TGTGCCAGCAGGAAAACAGGGCGGGTTATAAGCACTGAAGCTTTCTTT. It is translated as CASRKTGRVISTEAFF.